One sample yielded the 25 T cell receptor beta chains listed below, sequenced in a study of radiation and T cells in renal cell carcinoma. The time point: baseline pretreatment blood. Treatment reported: 15 Gy SBRT to primary tumor, nephrectomy 4 weeks later. Method: immunoSEQ multiplex PCR; TCRdb's copy keeps in-frame clones and lacks some. The repertoire holds approximately 94,000 clones, with approximately 80% as singletons. Sequencing used blood, obtained from a patient whose treatment included radiotherapy and nephrectomy. The source of these receptors is a man in his sixties with renal cell carcinoma.

The chain recombines TRBV5-6 with TRBJ1-2; D remains unclear. Germline CDR1 is SGHDT and CDR2 is YYEEEE. V was clipped by 4 bases and J by 4 bases, with 11 bases between them. The CDR3 spans 13 residues. CDR3 in amino acids: CASSPSRTYGYTF. The CDR3 nucleotides read TGTGCCAGCAGCCCTTCACGCACCTATGGCTACACCTTC.

The table lists this clone with a few counts. This sequence joins TRBV9 and TRBJ1-4; weak D call: TRBD1 (6 bases). The germline CDR1 and CDR2 sequences are SGDLS and YYNGEE. The CDR3 contains 15 residues. With 2 bases removed from V and 6 bases from J, the gap between germline ends came to 14 bases. Written as DNA, the CDR3 is TGTGCCAGCAGCGTCGCGAAGGGACACGATGAAAAACTGTTTTTT. Translation gives CASSVAKGHDEKLFF.

V and J are TRBV29-1 and TRBJ1-5, with TRBD1 as a possible D gene (5 bases). Per the germline V gene, CDR1 is SQVTM and CDR2 is ANQGSEA. The CDR3 is made up of 15 amino acids. V was clipped by 6 bases and J by 0 bases, with 15 bases between them. The CDR3 DNA sequence: TGCAGCGTAGGGGAGGGCCCCTATAGCAATCAGCCCCAGCATTTT. Translating it yields CSVGEGPYSNQPQHF.

This sequence joins TRBV10-2 and TRBJ1-5; D perhaps matches TRBD1 (5 bases). The CDR3 extends over 13 amino acids. The germline V gene encodes CDR1 WSHSY and CDR2 SAAADI. Trimming took 8 bases from V and 5 from J, leaving 13 bases between them. The CDR3 DNA is TGCGCCAGCCGGCAGGGCCGGGATCAGCCCCAGCATTTT. It is translated as CASRQGRDQPQHF.

The rearrangement joins TRBV7-2 to TRBJ2-3; D may be TRBD1 (5 bases). The CDR3 runs to 11 residues. The V and J ends lost 4 bases and 9 bases respectively, with 8 bases between them. Germline V gene sequence: CDR1 SGHTA, CDR2 FQGNSA. The CDR3 here is CASSSAGTQYF. The CDR3 bases are TGTGCCAGCAGCTCAGCAGGGACGCAGTATTTT.

The chain recombines TRBV27 with TRBJ2-7; tentatively, D is TRBD1 (5 bases). The germline V gene encodes CDR1 MNHEY and CDR2 SMNVEV (reference sequence). Trimming shortened V by 0 bases and J by 0 bases, and 9 bases separated the two germline ends. This CDR3 has 15 amino acids. CDR3 loop: CASSLSSGYSYEQYF. The CDR3 region has the DNA TGTGCCAGCAGTTTATCCTCAGGGTACTCCTACGAGCAGTACTTC.

This chain joins TRBV15 and TRBJ2-7; TRBD2 aligns across 12 bases. The V and J ends lost 0 bases and 2 bases, in that order; junction bases with no gene match: 11. Germline-derived CDR1 and CDR2 are LNHNV and YYDKDF (reference sequence). CDR3 length equals 19 residues. The CDR3 region has the DNA TGTGCCACCAGCAGAGAGGGACTAGCGGGCACGAGATACGCCTACGAGCAGTACTTC. Amino acid sequence: CATSREGLAGTRYAYEQYF.

V gene TRBV6-1 combines with J gene TRBJ1-1; D remains ambiguous. Per the germline V gene, CDR1 is MNHNS and CDR2 is SASEGT. This CDR3 has 16 amino acids. The V end lost 3 bases, the J end lost 1 base, and 15 bases lay between the germline ends. CDR3 DNA sequence: TGTGCCAGCAGTGACCCTCCAGGTGCGGGGAACACTGAAGCTTTCTTT. Its protein is CASSDPPGAGNTEAFF.

CDR3 in amino acids: CAWSRTGLYGEQYF. In DNA, the CDR3 is TGTGCCTGGAGTAGGACAGGGTTGTATGGCGAGCAGTACTTC. The rearrangement uses TRBV30 and TRBJ2-7; 8 positions agree with TRBD1. V lost 2 bases and J lost 6; bases outside the gene matches: 9. This CDR3 region has 14 residues. Germline assignment: CDR1 GTSNPN and CDR2 SVGIG (reference sequence).

The chain couples TRBV5-1 to TRBJ2-7; possibly TRBD2 for D (6 bases). The ends were cut back, 4 bases at V and 0 bases at J, with 11 bases in the middle. The CDR3 extends over 14 amino acids. Germline values: CDR1 SGHRS, CDR2 YFSETQ. Here the CDR3 reads CASSGTLSSYEQYF. For the CDR3, the DNA is TGCGCCAGCAGCGGGACTTTGAGCTCCTACGAGCAGTACTTC.

Note on this clone: The junction does not match germline at one end; this may be a read error. V gene TRBV7-2 combines with J gene TRBJ2-2; tentative D call: TRBD2 (5 bases). This CDR3 is built from 15 residues. Germline-derived CDR1 and CDR2 are SGHTA and FQGNSA. The CDR3 nucleotides read TGTGCCAGCACCTTAGGGAGTAGAACCACCGGGGAGCTGTTTTTT. This gives the protein CASTLGSRTTGELFF. Combining the CDR3 with reference TRBV7-2 and TRBJ2-2 gives the whole variable domain GAGVSQSPSNKVTEKGKDVELRCDPISGHTALYWYRQSLGQGLEFLIYFQGNSAPDKSGLPSDRFSAERTGGSVSTLTIQRTQQEDSAVYLCASTLGSRTTGELFFGEGSRLTVL.

V gene TRBV4-2 combines with J gene TRBJ2-1, with 7 bases matching TRBD2. Germline loops: CDR1 LGHNA, CDR2 YNFKEQ. V lost 1 base and J lost 3; bases outside the gene matches: 3. This CDR3 is built from 15 residues. The CDR3 nucleotides read TGTGCCAGCAGCCAAGTGGAGCGGGACTACAATGAGCAGTTCTTC. Translated: CASSQVERDYNEQFF.

The chain has TRBV7-9 and TRBJ2-5, with TRBD2 matching over 9 bases. CDR1 is SEHNR and CDR2 is FQNEAQ in the germline V gene (reference sequence). The V gene end was trimmed by 5 bases and the J gene end by 2 bases; junction bases not matched to a gene: 6. The CDR3 loop spans 15 amino acids. CDR3 residues: CASSRWTSAQETQYF. The CDR3 DNA reads as TGTGCCAGCAGCCGGTGGACTAGCGCGCAAGAGACCCAGTACTTC.

This clone is categorized as medium-sized. The rearrangement uses TRBV6-1 and TRBJ2-1; 10 bases are shared with TRBD1. The CDR3 consists of 14 residues. Germline V CDR1 and CDR2: MNHNS, SASEGT. After removal of 1 base from V and 6 bases from J, the junction contained 0 bases not matched to a gene. CDR3 coding DNA: TGTGCCAGCAGTGAAGGGACAGGGGGCAATGAGCAGTTCTTC. It encodes CASSEGTGGNEQFF.

This clone occurred once. The chain carries TRBV28 and TRBJ2-1; 13 positions agree with TRBD2. The germline V gene has CDR1 MDHEN and CDR2 SYDVKM. This CDR3 has 15 residues. J gave up 5 bases and V 3 bases, and 1 base lay outside the gene matches. The CDR3 sequence: CASSLGTSGDNEQFF. CDR3 DNA: TGTGCCAGCAGTTTGGGGACTAGCGGGGACAATGAGCAGTTCTTC.

CDR3 in amino acids: CASSLSGASTGELFF. The CDR3 nucleotides are TGTGCCAGCAGCTTGAGCGGGGCGAGCACCGGGGAGCTGTTTTTT. V gene TRBV5-5 combines with J gene TRBJ2-2; 7 nucleotides align to TRBD2. Germline values: CDR1 SGHKS, CDR2 YYEKEE (reference sequence). This CDR3 has 15 residues. The V gene end was trimmed by 1 base and the J gene end by 4 bases; junction bases not matched to a gene: 4. Variable domain in full (rest from reference TRBV5-5 and TRBJ2-2): DAGVTQSPTHLIKTRGQQVTLRCSPISGHKSVSWYQQVLGQGPQFIFQYYEKEERGRGNFPDRFSARQFPNYSSELNVNALLLGDSALYLCASSLSGASTGELFFGEGSRLTVL.

The genes are TRBV9 and TRBJ2-2; weak D call: TRBD2 (5 bases). The CDR3 is 14 residues long. From germline, CDR1 is SGDLS and CDR2 YYNGEE. Trimming took 10 bases from V and 0 from J, leaving 13 bases between them. CDR3 amino acids: CAAGERANTGELFF. CDR3 DNA: TGTGCCGCCGGGGAAAGGGCGAACACCGGGGAGCTGTTTTTT. Full variable domain (remainder filled in from reference TRBV9 and TRBJ2-2): DSGVTQTPKHLITATGQRVTLRCSPRSGDLSVYWYQQSLDQGLQFLIQYYNGEERAKGNILERFSAQQFPDLHSELNLSSLELGDSALYFCAAGERANTGELFFGEGSRLTVL.

The genes are TRBV15 and TRBJ2-7; D might be TRBD1 or TRBD2, each matching 6 bases. The CDR3 sequence is 15 residues long. Germline V CDR1 and CDR2: LNHNV, YYDKDF (reference sequence). The ends were cut back, 5 bases at V and 0 bases at J, with 14 bases in the middle. The CDR3 DNA sequence: TGTGCCACCAGCGGCTCCTGGGGGGCCTCCTACGAGCAGTACTTC. It translates to CATSGSWGASYEQYF.

This chain connects TRBV10-3 to TRBJ1-1; D possibly corresponds to TRBD1 (6 bases). The CDR3 is 14 amino acids. Germline V lookup: CDR1 ENHRY, CDR2 SYGVKD. Between the trimmed V and J ends, which lost 0 bases and 6 bases, there was a span of 11 bases. The CDR3 is CAISESTSGAEAFF. As DNA, the CDR3 is TGTGCCATCAGTGAGTCGACGTCAGGGGCTGAAGCTTTCTTT.

This rearrangement joins TRBV9 to TRBJ2-2, with a tentative D call TRBD2 (6 bases). The germline gives CDR1 SGDLS, CDR2 YYNGEE. Trimming removed 8 bases at V and 5 bases at J, with 16 bases between. The CDR3 has 14 amino acids. CDR3 loop: CASRRLGRTGELFF. As DNA, the CDR3 is TGTGCCAGTCGAAGACTAGGGAGGACCGGGGAGCTGTTTTTT.

The V call is TRBV28, the J call TRBJ2-7; 9 bases are shared with TRBD1. The V and J ends lost 6 bases and 2 bases, in that order; junction bases with no gene match: 5. This CDR3 contains 14 residues. Germline CDR1 reads MDHEN; CDR2 reads SYDVKM. CDR3 amino acids: CASRLQGATYEQYF. CDR3 DNA: TGTGCCAGCAGATTACAGGGGGCCACCTACGAGCAGTACTTC.

V is TRBV10-3 and J is TRBJ2-1, with a weak D call TRBD1 (5 bases). The ends were cut back, 3 bases at V and 12 bases at J, with 9 bases in the middle. This CDR3 has 11 amino acids. Germline CDR1 ENHRY, CDR2 SYGVKD. CDR3 DNA sequence: TGTGCCATCAGTGAAAGGGGTCCGCAGTTCTTC. Its protein is CAISERGPQFF.

This chain uses TRBV29-1 with TRBJ2-2; D ambiguous. Germline V CDR1 and CDR2: SQVTM, ANQGSEA. The length of the CDR3 is 12 residues. Trimming stripped 6 bases from V and 0 bases from J, with 5 bases between. The CDR3, as DNA: TGCAGCGTGATACCGAACACCGGGGAGCTGTTTTTT. It yields the protein CSVIPNTGELFF.

This chain links TRBV19 with TRBJ2-1; D gene ambiguous. Deletions cut 5 bases from V and 10 bases from J, with 15 bases between. CDR1 and CDR2 from the germline V gene are LNHDA and SQIVND (reference sequence). The CDR3 loop spans 13 amino acids. CDR3: CASSSQIRVEQFF. In DNA, the CDR3 is TGTGCCAGTAGTTCACAAATCCGGGTCGAGCAGTTCTTC.

The chain employs TRBV7-9 and TRBJ2-7; D might be TRBD1 or TRBD2, each matching 5 bases. The CDR3 covers 15 residues. The V end was cut by 3 bases, the J end by 6 bases, with 18 bases between. Per the germline V gene, CDR1 is SEHNR and CDR2 is FQNEAQ (reference sequence). The CDR3 loop reads CASSFHFGDGGEQYF. The CDR3 DNA follows: TGTGCCAGCAGCTTTCATTTCGGGGACGGCGGCGAGCAGTACTTC.